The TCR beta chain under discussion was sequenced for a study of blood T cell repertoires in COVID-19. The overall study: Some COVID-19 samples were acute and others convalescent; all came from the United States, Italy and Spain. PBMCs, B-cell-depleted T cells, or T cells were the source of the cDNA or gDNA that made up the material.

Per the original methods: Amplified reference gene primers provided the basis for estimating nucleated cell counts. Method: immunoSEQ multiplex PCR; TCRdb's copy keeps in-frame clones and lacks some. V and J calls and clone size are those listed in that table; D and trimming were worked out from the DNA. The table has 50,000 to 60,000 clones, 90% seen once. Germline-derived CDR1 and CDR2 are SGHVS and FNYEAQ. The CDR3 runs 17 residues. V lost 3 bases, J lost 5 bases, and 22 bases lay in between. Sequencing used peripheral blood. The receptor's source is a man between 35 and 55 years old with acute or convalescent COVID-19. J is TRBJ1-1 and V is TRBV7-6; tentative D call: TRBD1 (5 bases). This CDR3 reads CASSLLRAKPKGTEAFF. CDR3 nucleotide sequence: TGTGCCAGCAGCTTGCTCCGGGCCAAACCCAAGGGGACTGAAGCTTTCTTT.